What follows are 5 T cell receptor beta chains derived from one specimen sequenced in a study of blood T cell repertoires in COVID-19. The table came from immunoSEQ multiplex PCR; TCRdb's copy has only in-frame clones and leaves some out. The table records some 260,000 clones, 85% to 90% of them present only once. The specimen sequenced was peripheral blood. These receptors all come from a woman aged 35 to 49 who had recovered from COVID-19.

V and J are TRBV28 and TRBJ1-5; weak D call: TRBD1 (6 bases). Germline V lookup: CDR1 MDHEN, CDR2 SYDVKM. The CDR3 has 14 residues. V was clipped by 7 bases and J by 4 bases, with 14 bases between them. As DNA, the CDR3 is TGTGCCAGCAAAACAGGACAGCCTAATCAGCCCCAGCATTTT. This sequence encodes CASKTGQPNQPQHF. The full variable domain, its missing parts supplied by reference TRBV28 and TRBJ1-5, is DVKVTQSSRYLVKRTGEKVFLECVQDMDHENMFWYRQDPGLGLRLIYFSYDVKMKEKGDIPEGYSVSREKKERFSLILESASTNQTSMYLCASKTGQPNQPQHFGDGTRLSIL.

The chain combines TRBV6-6 with TRBJ2-3; D is uncertain. The V end was cut by 5 bases, the J end by 1 base, with 16 bases between. The CDR3 loop spans 16 amino acids. Per the germline V gene, CDR1 is MNHNY and CDR2 is SVGAGI (reference sequence). DNA of the CDR3: TGTGCCAGCAGTCCCCGTCCCCGCGTGGGCACAGATACGCAGTATTTT. Its protein product is CASSPRPRVGTDTQYF.

The chain recombines TRBV11-1 with TRBJ1-4; TRBD1 aligns across 11 bases. V trimming: 5 bases; J trimming: 10 bases; junction bases outside the gene matches: 6. CDR1 is SGHAT and CDR2 is FQDESV in the germline V gene (reference sequence). The CDR3 sequence is 14 residues long. For the CDR3, the DNA is TGTGCCAGCAGCCCCCGGGACAGGGGGGCAAAACTGTTTTTT. It codes for CASSPRDRGAKLFF.

V and J are TRBV5-4 and TRBJ2-7; 10 bases match TRBD1. V lost 1 base and J lost 3; bases outside the gene matches: 4. The CDR3 loop spans 15 amino acids. Germline V gives CDR1 SGHNT, CDR2 YYREEE (reference sequence). The CDR3 reads CASSLSRTGGYEQYF. CDR3 DNA sequence: TGTGCCAGCAGCTTGTCCCGGACAGGGGGCTACGAGCAGTACTTC.

The chain recombines TRBV27 with TRBJ1-1, with a possible D match to TRBD1 (5 bases). The germline V gene encodes CDR1 MNHEY and CDR2 SMNVEV (reference sequence). This CDR3 comprises 15 residues. The ends were cut back, 6 bases at V and 0 bases at J, with 14 bases in the middle. DNA of the CDR3: TGTGCCAGCAGCATAGACGGGGGGTTGAACACTGAAGCTTTCTTT. This encodes CASSIDGGLNTEAFF.